This T cell receptor beta chain was sequenced for a study of Ad26.COV2.S vaccination and SARS-CoV-2 variants. Study-wide background: Ad26.COV2.S was injected intramuscularly once or twice, 56 days apart.

The V and J ends lost 2 bases and 6 bases respectively, with 16 bases between them. The CDR3 is made up of 15 amino acids. Germline values: CDR1 ENHRY, CDR2 SYGVKD. This clone was counted once. Sequencing used immunoSEQ multiplex PCR; TCRdb keeps in-frame clones, though not all of them. The sample records about 440,000 clones, about 90% being singletons. Treatment in this sample: some 19 received Ad26.COV2.S at low or high dose, single or two shots; 5 received placebo; per-sample allocation not given. The samples were gathered on day 63 after the first injection of vaccine or placebo. The clonotype comes from a person between 18 and 60 years old who received the Ad26.COV2.S COVID-19 vaccine or a placebo. The sample consisted of peripheral blood, taken in a trial of Ad26.COV2.S vaccine versus placebo. The V call is TRBV10-3, the J call TRBJ1-1; D is uncertain. The CDR3 sequence: CAISEKAAGDAEAFF. The CDR3 region has the DNA TGTGCCATCAGTGAGAAGGCGGCAGGAGATGCTGAAGCTTTCTTT.